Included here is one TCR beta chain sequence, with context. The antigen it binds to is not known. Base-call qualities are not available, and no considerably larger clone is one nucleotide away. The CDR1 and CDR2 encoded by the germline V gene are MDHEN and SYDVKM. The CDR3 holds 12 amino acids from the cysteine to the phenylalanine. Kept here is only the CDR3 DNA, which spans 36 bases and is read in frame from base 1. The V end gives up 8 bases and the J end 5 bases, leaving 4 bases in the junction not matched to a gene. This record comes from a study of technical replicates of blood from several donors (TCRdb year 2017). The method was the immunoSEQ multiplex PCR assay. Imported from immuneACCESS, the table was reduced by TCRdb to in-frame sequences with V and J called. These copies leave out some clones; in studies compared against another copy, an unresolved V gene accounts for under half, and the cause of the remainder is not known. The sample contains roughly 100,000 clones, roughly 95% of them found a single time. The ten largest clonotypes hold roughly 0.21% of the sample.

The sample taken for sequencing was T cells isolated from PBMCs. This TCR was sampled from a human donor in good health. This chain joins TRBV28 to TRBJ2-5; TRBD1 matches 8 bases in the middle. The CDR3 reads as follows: CASQGAGETQYF. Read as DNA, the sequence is TGTGCCAGCCAGGGGGCGGGGGAGACCCAGTACTTC.